Sequencing of this TCR beta chain was carried out in a study of cytomegalovirus exposure and HLA in healthy donors. Note on this clone: Its target is not known.

Germline-derived CDR1 and CDR2 are MGHRA and YSYEKL. The V end was cut by 1 base, the J end by 3 bases, with 7 bases between. The CDR3 is 13 amino acids. 13 Jbeta primers and 60 Vbeta primers were used for the PCR. Here immunoSEQ multiplex PCR was the method, and the copy in TCRdb shows in-frame clones only, minus some. Of around 170,000 clones in the sample, 80% to 85% are singletons; the top ten hold about 0.39%. Study results and limitations: The listing of roughly 160 TCR beta chains classed them as cytomegalovirus-associated. Differences between HLA loci emerged in a later analysis of TCR association rates, with DRB1 most and HLA-C fewest.

Donors had nominal health at sampling but likely had unrecorded immune exposures. This TCR was recovered from a boy aged 2 to 9 in good health and CMV-seronegative. The specimen was PBMCs. The chain uses TRBV4-1 and TRBJ2-7, with D perhaps matching TRBD1 (5 bases). The CDR3 region is CASSQGQRYEQYF. Written as DNA, the CDR3 is TGCGCCAGCAGCCAAGGACAGCGCTACGAGCAGTACTTC.